This TCR beta chain is from a study of T-cell memory formation after mild COVID-19. Study-wide results and limits: A second wave of clones peaked on day 37, and their SARS-CoV-2 specificity went unconfirmed.

Points on this clonotype: Antigen: not known.

The germline V gene encodes CDR1 GTSNPN and CDR2 SVGIG (reference sequence). V dropped 0 bases and J dropped 5 bases, with 10 bases sitting between them. This CDR3 region has 13 residues. MiXCR, applied by TCRdb to the 5' RACE reads, yields one record per CDR3 protein. The profile shows approximately 340,000 distinct CDR3 sequences, under 15% of them singletons. The clonotype was recovered from a man aged 18 to 29 who had mild COVID-19 (a few samples of this study predate the infection). Cell type and time point are not known. The sequencing input was PBMCs or a T cell subset sorted from them (not recorded which). The chain couples TRBV30 to TRBJ1-1; unclear D gene. This chain's CDR3 is CAWSVSGRTEAFF. CDR3 DNA sequence: TGTGCCTGGAGTGTTAGTGGGCGGACTGAAGCTTTCTTT.